The rows below give T cell receptor beta chains drawn from one sample of a study of T-cell memory formation after mild COVID-19. TCRdb reprocessed the 5' RACE reads via MiXCR and lists one record per CDR3 protein. This sample has about 140,000 distinct CDR3 sequences, with about 14% found just once. The sample was PBMCs or a T cell subset sorted from them (not recorded which). Receptors originate from an adult woman who had mild COVID-19 (a few samples of this study predate the infection). Cell type and time point are not known. CDR3s include the opening cysteine and the closing phenylalanine or tryptophan. The D gene is left open where the match is weak. Some rows mark clone size as missing; the rest say once, few, many or name a class of expanded clone.

D gene: NA
clone size: NA
J gene: TRBJ2-1
V gene: TRBV6-6
CDR3 DNA: TGTGCCAGCAATAATTTTCCGGGGAGTGATGAGCAGTTCTTC
CDR3 protein: CASNNFPGSDEQFF

D gene: NA
clone size: few
J gene: TRBJ2-2
V gene: TRBV4-1
CDR3 DNA: TGCGCCAGCAGCCAAAGGGGCGGCACCGGGGAGCTGTTTTTT
CDR3 protein: CASSQRGGTGELFF

D gene: TRBD1
clone size: few
J gene: TRBJ1-5
V gene: TRBV6-6
CDR3 DNA: TGTGCCAGCAGTTACCCGGGGACAGCTCGGCCCCAGCATTTT
CDR3 protein: CASSYPGTARPQHF

D gene: TRBD2
clone size: few
J gene: TRBJ2-3
V gene: TRBV5-8
CDR3 DNA: TGTGCCAGCAGCTTGGAGGGGCTAGCGGGAAGCGGAACAGATACGCAGTATTTT
CDR3 protein: CASSLEGLAGSGTDTQYF

D gene: TRBD1
clone size: many
J gene: TRBJ2-2
V gene: TRBV4-1
CDR3 DNA: TGCGCCAGCAACCGGGACAGGGGGATTGTCGGGGAGCTGTTTTTT
CDR3 protein: CASNRDRGIVGELFF

D gene: TRBD2
clone size: few
J gene: TRBJ2-1
V gene: TRBV20-1
CDR3 DNA: TGCAGTGCATGCGGCGGGAGATCTTCCAATGAGCAGTTCTTC
CDR3 protein: CSACGGRSSNEQFF

D gene: NA
clone size: few
J gene: TRBJ2-3
V gene: TRBV2
CDR3 DNA: TGTGCCAGCAGTGAGAGCCGGGCGGACACAGATACGCAGTATTTT
CDR3 protein: CASSESRADTDTQYF

D gene: NA
clone size: NA
J gene: TRBJ2-7
V gene: TRBV5-1
CDR3 DNA: TGCGCCAGCAGCTTGGATCCCTTGGGAAACGAGCAGTACTTC
CDR3 protein: CASSLDPLGNEQYF

D gene: TRBD2
clone size: many
J gene: TRBJ2-3
V gene: TRBV12-3/TRBV12-4
CDR3 DNA: TGTGCCAGCACCTTAGCGGGACCAGATACGCAGTATTTT
CDR3 protein: CASTLAGPDTQYF

D gene: TRBD1
clone size: many
J gene: TRBJ1-4
V gene: TRBV6-5
CDR3 DNA: TGTGCCAGCTCTTCCGGGACAGGGAATGAAAAACTGTTTTTT
CDR3 protein: CASSSGTGNEKLFF

D gene: NA
clone size: many
J gene: TRBJ2-3
V gene: TRBV4-3
CDR3 DNA: TGCGCCAGCAGCCAAGACGACAGCGCGAGGACAGATACGCAGTATTTT
CDR3 protein: CASSQDDSARTDTQYF

D gene: NA
clone size: NA
J gene: TRBJ2-7
V gene: TRBV27
CDR3 DNA: TGTGCCAGCAGTCCAACCGGGAGTACCTACGAGCAGTACTTC
CDR3 protein: CASSPTGSTYEQYF

D gene: NA
clone size: few
J gene: TRBJ2-7
V gene: TRBV9
CDR3 DNA: TGTGCCAGCAGCGTAGAAGGGAGAAGGCACGAGCAGTACTTC
CDR3 protein: CASSVEGRRHEQYF

D gene: NA
clone size: few
J gene: TRBJ2-1
V gene: TRBV6-5
CDR3 DNA: TGTGCCAGCAGTTACGTTCCGGGTGAGCAGTTCTTC
CDR3 protein: CASSYVPGEQFF

D gene: NA
clone size: NA
J gene: TRBJ2-5
V gene: TRBV15
CDR3 DNA: TGTGCCACCAGCAGAGAGGCAAGACAAGAGACCCAGTACTTC
CDR3 protein: CATSREARQETQYF

D gene: NA
clone size: many
J gene: TRBJ2-3
V gene: TRBV7-9
CDR3 DNA: TGTGCCAGCAGCTTAGAGGGGCAGGCCACAGATACGCAGTATTTT
CDR3 protein: CASSLEGQATDTQYF

D gene: NA
clone size: NA
J gene: TRBJ2-2
V gene: TRBV4-1
CDR3 DNA: TGCGCCAGCAGCCAAGAATATGCCGGGGAGCTGTTTTTT
CDR3 protein: CASSQEYAGELFF

D gene: TRBD2
clone size: many
J gene: TRBJ2-3
V gene: TRBV12-3/TRBV12-4
CDR3 DNA: TGTGCCAGCAGTTTGAGGTTTCTAGCGGAGAGCACAGATACGCAGTATTTT
CDR3 protein: CASSLRFLAESTDTQYF

D gene: TRBD1
clone size: NA
J gene: TRBJ2-6
V gene: TRBV7-9
CDR3 DNA: TGTGCCAGCAGCTACTTCACAGGGGGCCTGACTGGGGCCAACGTCCTGACTTTC
CDR3 protein: CASSYFTGGLTGANVLTF

D gene: NA
clone size: few
J gene: TRBJ1-2
V gene: TRBV20-1
CDR3 DNA: TGCAGTGCTAGAGATCGGGCAGACTATGGCTACACCTTC
CDR3 protein: CSARDRADYGYTF

D gene: NA
clone size: few
J gene: TRBJ2-1
V gene: TRBV7-7
CDR3 DNA: TGTGCTAGCAGCTCTAGCGAGGGGCACCCCAACAATGAGCAGTTCTTC
CDR3 protein: CASSSSEGHPNNEQFF

D gene: TRBD1
clone size: NA
J gene: TRBJ1-4
V gene: TRBV4-2
CDR3 DNA: TGTGCCAGCAGCCAAGATCTTAGGGGGCGATTAGATGAAAAACTGTTTTTT
CDR3 protein: CASSQDLRGRLDEKLFF

D gene: NA
clone size: many
J gene: TRBJ2-1
V gene: TRBV11-2
CDR3 DNA: TGTGCCAGCAGCTTTAATGAGCAGTTCTTC
CDR3 protein: CASSFNEQFF

D gene: NA
clone size: many
J gene: TRBJ1-5
V gene: TRBV9
CDR3 DNA: TGTGCCAGCAGCGTAGGGGCCGGGGCAGGTCAGCCCCAGCATTTT
CDR3 protein: CASSVGAGAGQPQHF

D gene: TRBD1
clone size: once
J gene: TRBJ2-7
V gene: TRBV7-2
CDR3 DNA: TGTGCCAGCAGCCAGAACCGGGACAGCCCTAACGAGCAGTACTTC
CDR3 protein: CASSQNRDSPNEQYF

D gene: TRBD1
clone size: NA
J gene: TRBJ2-1
V gene: TRBV7-6
CDR3 DNA: TGTGCCAGCAGCTTAGCGACAGGGAATGAGCAGTTCTTC
CDR3 protein: CASSLATGNEQFF

D gene: NA
clone size: few
J gene: TRBJ1-4
V gene: TRBV6-1
CDR3 DNA: TGTGCCAGCAGTAGTTCTCCGGGACAAGGGGCTCTTAATGAAAAACTGTTTTTT
CDR3 protein: CASSSSPGQGALNEKLFF

D gene: TRBD2
clone size: NA
J gene: TRBJ2-7
V gene: TRBV6-2/TRBV6-3
CDR3 DNA: TGTGCCAGCAGGCCGATCTCCGGGACTAGCGGGTCCTACGAGCAGTACTTC
CDR3 protein: CASRPISGTSGSYEQYF

D gene: TRBD2
clone size: NA
J gene: TRBJ2-1
V gene: TRBV3-1
CDR3 DNA: TGTGCCAGCAGCCAAGTGTTTGGCGGGAGGGACATTAATGAGCAGTTCTTC
CDR3 protein: CASSQVFGGRDINEQFF

D gene: NA
clone size: NA
J gene: TRBJ1-2
V gene: TRBV4-3
CDR3 DNA: TGCGCCAGCAGCCAAGGACAAGGAGGGGGATATGGCTACACCTTC
CDR3 protein: CASSQGQGGGYGYTF

D gene: NA
clone size: NA
J gene: TRBJ2-3
V gene: TRBV2
CDR3 DNA: TGTGCCAGCTCTGTACTAGAGACAGATACGCAGTATTTT
CDR3 protein: CASSVLETDTQYF

D gene: NA
clone size: many
J gene: TRBJ2-1
V gene: TRBV4-1
CDR3 DNA: TGCGCCAGCAGCCAAGCTTTCGAGCAGTTCTTC
CDR3 protein: CASSQAFEQFF

D gene: NA
clone size: NA
J gene: TRBJ1-3
V gene: TRBV4-1
CDR3 DNA: TGCGCCAGCAGCCAAGATCATAGCTCTGGAAACACCATATATTTT
CDR3 protein: CASSQDHSSGNTIYF

D gene: NA
clone size: NA
J gene: TRBJ1-1
V gene: TRBV5-1
CDR3 DNA: TGCGCCAGCAGCTTGTTTCCTAACATGAACACTGAAGCTTTCTTT
CDR3 protein: CASSLFPNMNTEAFF

D gene: NA
clone size: NA
J gene: TRBJ2-3
V gene: TRBV29-1
CDR3 DNA: TGCAGCGTTGAAGATGGTACAGGGCCAGACTCGGGGAAAATCTCGTTTGGGCAGTATTTT
CDR3 protein: CSVEDGTGPDSGKISFGQYF

D gene: NA
clone size: few
J gene: TRBJ2-2
V gene: TRBV19
CDR3 DNA: TGTGCCAGTAGTATCGGTGTCCCCTCCTCCACTTCCGGGGAGCTGTTTTTT
CDR3 protein: CASSIGVPSSTSGELFF

D gene: NA
clone size: NA
J gene: TRBJ2-1
V gene: TRBV6-5
CDR3 DNA: TGTGCCAGCAGTTACGTACAGGGCTATGAGCAGTTCTTC
CDR3 protein: CASSYVQGYEQFF

D gene: TRBD1
clone size: NA
J gene: TRBJ1-2
V gene: TRBV7-3
CDR3 DNA: TGTGCCAGCAGCTTAGAGGGGGCGAATCCCTATGGCTACACCTTC
CDR3 protein: CASSLEGANPYGYTF

D gene: NA
clone size: NA
J gene: TRBJ2-1
V gene: TRBV6-5
CDR3 DNA: TGTGCCAGCAGTTACTCTTTGGAACTAGCTTCCTACAATGAGCAGTTCTTC
CDR3 protein: CASSYSLELASYNEQFF

D gene: NA
clone size: NA
J gene: TRBJ1-2
V gene: TRBV20-1
CDR3 DNA: TGCAGTGCTAGAGACCCAGGGACTAACTATGGCTACACCTTC
CDR3 protein: CSARDPGTNYGYTF

D gene: NA
clone size: NA
J gene: TRBJ2-2
V gene: TRBV7-6
CDR3 DNA: TGTGCCACCACAATTGGACAGCAGAACACCGGGGAGCTGTTTTTT
CDR3 protein: CATTIGQQNTGELFF

D gene: TRBD2
clone size: NA
J gene: TRBJ2-1
V gene: TRBV12-3/TRBV12-4
CDR3 DNA: TGTGCCAGCAGTTCAGGTCTAGCGGGAGTCAATGAGCAGTTCTTC
CDR3 protein: CASSSGLAGVNEQFF

D gene: TRBD1
clone size: few
J gene: TRBJ2-4
V gene: TRBV16
CDR3 DNA: TGTGCCAGCAGCCAAAACAGGGGAGACATTCAGTACTTC
CDR3 protein: CASSQNRGDIQYF

D gene: TRBD2
clone size: NA
J gene: TRBJ2-1
V gene: TRBV7-6
CDR3 DNA: TGTGCCAGCAGGCCCTTCAACGCGGGAGGTAATGAGCAGTTCTTC
CDR3 protein: CASRPFNAGGNEQFF

D gene: NA
clone size: few
J gene: TRBJ1-1
V gene: TRBV6-5
CDR3 DNA: TGTGCCAGCAGCCTCCGGGGGAACACTGAAGATTTCTTT
CDR3 protein: CASSLRGNTEDFF

D gene: NA
clone size: few
J gene: TRBJ2-1
V gene: TRBV5-6
CDR3 DNA: TGTGCCAGCAGCTTGGAAAGGTACAATGAGCAGTTCTTC
CDR3 protein: CASSLERYNEQFF

D gene: TRBD2
clone size: NA
J gene: TRBJ2-7
V gene: TRBV7-9
CDR3 DNA: TGTGCCAGCAGCTTAGTCGGACTAGCGGCCTCCTACGAGCAGTACTTC
CDR3 protein: CASSLVGLAASYEQYF

D gene: NA
clone size: NA
J gene: TRBJ2-3
V gene: TRBV4-3
CDR3 DNA: TGCGCCAGCAGCCAAGTCGGGAGAACAGATACGCAGTATTTT
CDR3 protein: CASSQVGRTDTQYF

D gene: TRBD1
clone size: few
J gene: TRBJ1-2
V gene: TRBV7-2
CDR3 DNA: TGTGCCAGCAGCTACCCGGGACAGTCATATGGCTACACCTTC
CDR3 protein: CASSYPGQSYGYTF

D gene: TRBD1
clone size: NA
J gene: TRBJ2-7
V gene: TRBV5-1
CDR3 DNA: TGCGCCAGCAGCAACGGACAGGGCCACGAGCAGTACTTC
CDR3 protein: CASSNGQGHEQYF

D gene: NA
clone size: many
J gene: TRBJ2-1
V gene: TRBV5-1
CDR3 DNA: TGCGCCAGCAGCTTGACGGGATCCTACAATGAGCAGTTCTTC
CDR3 protein: CASSLTGSYNEQFF

D gene: TRBD1
clone size: NA
J gene: TRBJ1-1
V gene: TRBV6-6
CDR3 DNA: TGTGCCAGCAGTTACTCCCGGGACAGAACAAACACTGAAGCTTTCTTT
CDR3 protein: CASSYSRDRTNTEAFF

D gene: NA
clone size: many
J gene: TRBJ1-1
V gene: TRBV5-1
CDR3 DNA: TGCGCCAGCAGCTTGGCCGGGGAGGGGAACACTGAAGCTTTCTTT
CDR3 protein: CASSLAGEGNTEAFF